These 13 T cell receptor beta chains came from one sample sequenced in a study of control samples from healthy donors and cancer patients. Assay: immunoSEQ multiplex PCR; the TCRdb copy retains only in-frame clones and omits some. The sample records 40,000 to 55,000 clones, 60% to 80% being singletons. Source material: formalin-fixed, paraffin-embedded tissue. Receptor source: a male donor with melanoma.

V and J are TRBV7-9 and TRBJ1-1; D is unclear. The CDR3 has 13 residues. Between the trimmed V and J ends, which lost 5 bases and 9 bases, there was a span of 16 bases. Germline CDR1 reads SEHNR; CDR2 reads FQNEAQ (reference sequence). CDR3 in amino acids: CASSRESGVKAFF. CDR3 DNA sequence: TGTGCCAGCAGCCGAGAATCCGGGGTGAAAGCTTTCTTT.

The rearrangement uses TRBV19 and TRBJ1-6, with 10 bases matching TRBD1. Germline V gives CDR1 LNHDA, CDR2 SQIVND (reference sequence). The trim removed 6 bases at V and 10 bases at J, leaving 6 bases unmatched. The CDR3 consists of 14 residues. CDR3 residues: CASSGQGGYSPLHF. CDR3 DNA sequence: TGTGCCAGTAGCGGACAGGGGGGATACTCACCCCTCCACTTT.

The chain combines TRBV15 with TRBJ1-5, with D unclear. V dropped 0 bases and J dropped 3 bases, with 9 bases sitting between them. From germline, CDR1 is LNHNV and CDR2 YYDKDF (reference sequence). The CDR3 is 15 residues long. The CDR3 region is CATSRDGQTNQPQHF. As DNA, the CDR3 is TGTGCCACCAGCAGAGATGGGCAGACCAATCAGCCCCAGCATTTT. The full variable domain, rest sourced from reference TRBV15 and TRBJ1-5, is DAMVIQNPRYQVTQFGKPVTLSCSQTLNHNVMYWYQQKSSQAPKLLFHYYDKDFNNEADTPDNFQSRRPNTSFCFLDIRSPGLGDTAMYLCATSRDGQTNQPQHFGDGTRLSIL.

The rearrangement uses TRBV6-5 and TRBJ1-2; D possibly corresponds to TRBD1 (5 bases). V was clipped by 2 bases and J by 5 bases, with 9 bases between them. The length of the CDR3 is 13 residues. Per germline, CDR1 MNHEY and CDR2 SVGAGI. CDR3 bases: TGTGCCAGCAGTTACCCGGGGGGGTATGGCTACACCTTC. The encoded protein is CASSYPGGYGYTF.

This clone was seen more than once but under ten times. The chain links TRBV6-9 to TRBJ2-3; the D is unclear. The CDR3 consists of 15 residues. Looked up from germline, CDR1 is MNHGY and CDR2 is SVAAGI. V was cut by 2 bases and J by 2 bases, with 11 bases left in between. CDR3 sequence: CASSYKDPITDTQYF. CDR3 DNA sequence: TGTGCCAGCAGTTATAAGGACCCGATCACAGATACGCAGTATTTT.

This clone was seen more than once but under ten times. The J gene is TRBJ1-1, the V gene TRBV9, with 7 bases matching TRBD1. The germline CDR1 and CDR2 sequences are SGDLS and YYNGEE. V lost 4 bases, J lost 4 bases, and 7 bases stayed unmatched. The CDR3 is 14 amino acids. The CDR3: CASSPRGSVTEAFF. Here the CDR3 DNA reads TGTGCCAGCAGCCCCAGGGGGTCGGTCACTGAAGCTTTCTTT.

This clone was seen only once. The chain combines TRBV19 with TRBJ2-7, with 8 bases lining up with TRBD1. This CDR3 spans 13 amino acids. CDR1 LNHDA and CDR2 SQIVND come from the germline V gene (reference sequence). After removal of 8 bases from V and 1 base from J, the junction contained 4 bases not matched to a gene. The CDR3 bases are TGTGCCAGTGCCCGGGACAGGTCCTACGAGCAGTACTTC. As protein: CASARDRSYEQYF.

The chain uses TRBV2 and TRBJ2-1; D is uncertain. Deletions cut 3 bases from V and 4 bases from J, with 7 bases between. Germline lookup yields CDR1 SNHLY and CDR2 FYNNEI. This CDR3 has 13 residues. CDR3 sequence reads: CASSDRRYNEQFF. CDR3 in DNA: TGTGCCAGCAGTGATAGAAGGTACAATGAGCAGTTCTTC.

This clone was seen just once. V and J are TRBV7-9 and TRBJ2-2; 14 positions agree with TRBD2. V lost 5 bases to trimming and J lost 3 bases; unmatched junction nucleotides: 5. The germline V gene has CDR1 SEHNR and CDR2 FQNEAQ (reference sequence). This CDR3 spans 17 amino acids. The CDR3 loop reads CASSPTSGRADTGELFF. DNA for the CDR3: TGTGCCAGCAGCCCGACTAGCGGGAGGGCGGACACCGGGGAGCTGTTTTTT.

This chain links TRBV6-6 with TRBJ2-7; tentatively, D is TRBD2 (6 bases). Germline lookup yields CDR1 MNHNY and CDR2 SVGAGI (reference sequence). This CDR3 is 13 amino acids long. The germline V and J ends were trimmed by 4 bases and 7 bases, with 14 bases remaining between them. The CDR3 DNA is TGTGCCAGCAGTTCGACGGGGGTCTGGGAGCAGTACTTC. Protein product: CASSSTGVWEQYF.

This clone was seen only a few times. V and J are TRBV7-9 and TRBJ2-1; D is undetermined. V was clipped by 6 bases and J by 5 bases, with 17 bases between them. This CDR3 spans 15 amino acids. Per germline, CDR1 SEHNR and CDR2 FQNEAQ (reference sequence). CDR3 in DNA: TGTGCCAGCAGGTTTGGTGGTGAAAGGGACAATGAGCAGTTCTTC. Protein product: CASRFGGERDNEQFF.

This rearrangement joins TRBV28 to TRBJ2-3; tentatively, D is TRBD1 or TRBD2 (5 bases each). V lost 3 bases and J 2 bases, leaving 12 bases between the germline ends. The germline gives CDR1 MDHEN, CDR2 SYDVKM. The CDR3 extends over 15 amino acids. CDR3 coding DNA: TGTGCCAGCAGTTTCCGACGGGGCCCCACAGATACGCAGTATTTT. Protein sequence: CASSFRRGPTDTQYF. Combining the CDR3 with reference TRBV28 and TRBJ2-3 gives the whole variable domain DVKVTQSSRYLVKRTGEKVFLECVQDMDHENMFWYRQDPGLGLRLIYFSYDVKMKEKGDIPEGYSVSREKKERFSLILESASTNQTSMYLCASSFRRGPTDTQYFGPGTRLTVL.

V gene TRBV19 combines with J gene TRBJ1-2; D possibly corresponds to TRBD1 (5 bases). Per germline, CDR1 LNHDA and CDR2 SQIVND (reference sequence). CDR3 length: 14 residues. Trimming removed 6 bases at V and 5 bases at J, with 16 bases between. CDR3 in DNA: TGTGCCAGTAGCCCAGAAGGGGCGCGATATGGCTACACCTTC. It is translated as CASSPEGARYGYTF.